This T cell receptor (beta chain) was documented in a study of shared clonotypes between healthy human individuals. CDR1 and CDR2 (germline): KGHSH, LQKENI. The CDR3 is made up of 15 amino acids. The germline V and J ends were trimmed by 8 bases and 0 bases, with 14 bases remaining between them. As defined, naive CD8 cells were CD45RO-negative and positively selected for CCR7, with terminally differentiated effector memory CD45RA+ cells excluded. Study outcomes and limitations: In general, naive subsets displayed greater estimated richness than memory subsets did. In the sorted subsets, rarefaction showed sequencing was incomplete despite large depth.

Points on this clone: Its target is unknown.

Authors' processing steps: As immunoSEQ supplied junction-only sequences (without quality scores), filtering differed. Clones were read by immunoSEQ multiplex PCR, and TCRdb kept only the in-frame ones, dropping some. Clonal size and the V and J genes are those of that table, whereas D and trimming came from the DNA. The sample comprises over 750,000 clones, approximately 96% of which are singletons, and about 0.21% rests with the top ten. Sequencing was done on a sample of naive CD8+ T cells sorted from blood. The chain combines TRBV18 with TRBJ1-3; D unresolved. This TCR was recovered from a man aged 30 to 45 in good health. DNA of the CDR3: TGTGCCAGCACTGAGGAAGGGATCTCTGGAAACACCATATATTTT. Protein sequence: CASTEEGISGNTIYF.